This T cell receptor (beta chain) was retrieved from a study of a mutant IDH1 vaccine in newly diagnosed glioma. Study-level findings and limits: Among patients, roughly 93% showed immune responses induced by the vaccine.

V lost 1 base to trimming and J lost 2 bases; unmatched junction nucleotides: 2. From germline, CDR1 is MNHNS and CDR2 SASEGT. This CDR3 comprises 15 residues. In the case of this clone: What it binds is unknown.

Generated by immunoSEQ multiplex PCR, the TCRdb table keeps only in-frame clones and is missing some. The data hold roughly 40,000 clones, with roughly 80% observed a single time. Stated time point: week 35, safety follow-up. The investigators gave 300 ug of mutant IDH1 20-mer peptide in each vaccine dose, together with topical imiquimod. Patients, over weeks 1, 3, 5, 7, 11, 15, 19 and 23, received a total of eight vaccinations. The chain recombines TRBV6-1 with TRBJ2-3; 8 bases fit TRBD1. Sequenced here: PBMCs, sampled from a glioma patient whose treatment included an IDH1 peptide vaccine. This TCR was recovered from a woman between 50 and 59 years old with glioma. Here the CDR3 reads CASSEGTGHTDTQYF. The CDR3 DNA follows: TGTGCCAGCAGTGAAGGGACAGGGCACACAGATACGCAGTATTTT.